This T cell receptor (beta chain) was retrieved from a study of blood T cells in healthy people across ages. Overall study findings and caveats: For the donors, CMV status was unknown and possibly confounded expanded clonotype changes.

This clonotype showed up just a few times. Its cognate antigen is unknown. With a J-beta primer mix and a sample-barcoded 5' primer, a second PCR ran about 6 to 11 cycles. A single record per CDR3 protein comes from TCRdb applying MiXCR to the 5' RACE reads. Found here are about 800,000 distinct CDR3 sequences, nearly 60% of them singletons; the top ten hold about 20%. V was trimmed by 4 bases and J by 0 bases, leaving 11 bases between them. Germline V gene lookup returns CDR1 SGHRS and CDR2 YFSETQ. The CDR3 spans 16 residues. Sequencing used blood. The rearrangement uses TRBV5-1 and TRBJ2-6; D possibly corresponds to TRBD1 (5 bases). This clonotype was obtained from a man aged 30 to 39 in good health. As DNA, the CDR3 is TGCGCCAGCAGCGCAGGGATAACCTCTGGGGCCAACGTCCTGACTTTC. It encodes CASSAGITSGANVLTF.